The clone carrying this T cell receptor (beta chain) was observed many times. Its antigen is still unknown. The V gene end was trimmed by 0 bases and the J gene end by 7 bases; junction bases not matched to a gene: 5. The length of the CDR3 is 15 residues. CDR1 is SGHTA and CDR2 is FQGTGA in the germline V gene. The entry originates in a study of neurological immune-mediated disorders. Study-level findings and limits: None of the CDR3 amino acid sequences found in expanded clones was shared across subjects. This suggests that the TCR-beta repertoires were private in all groups.

Healthy controls were blood bank volunteers in Maryland, USA. A 10-nucleotide random UMI tagged transcripts in template-switch 5'RACE cDNA synthesis. Over 200 million TCR-beta sequences (from 15-18 subjects) were yielded by each sequencing run. Each CDR3 protein is one row after TCRdb ran MiXCR on the 5' RACE reads. The sample records 80,000 or so distinct CDR3 sequences, under 10% being singletons. The sequence derives from a man aged 50 to 60 in good health. V usage is TRBV7-3 and J usage is TRBJ2-1, with TRBD2 matching 8 bases. Sequenced material: PBMCs. The CDR3 coding sequence is TGTGCCAGCAGCTTAACGTTGGGACTAGATAATGAGCAGTTCTTC. Encoded protein: CASSLTLGLDNEQFF.